This T cell receptor (beta chain) was sequenced for a study of shared clonotypes between healthy human individuals. Repertoires were generated with immunoSEQ multiplex PCR, while TCRdb's copy carries only in-frame clones and drops some. The sample includes about 710,000 clones, about three quarters of them seen just once. Of note for this clone: Its antigen is unidentified.

The CDR3 runs 14 residues. V lost 7 bases and J lost 4, with 14 bases in between. CDR1 and CDR2 (germline): MDHEN, SYDVKM. Study-level points and caveats: Donors were few, which limited the genetic and exposure-history diversity represented.

This clonotype originated in a woman under 40 in good health. Sequencing was carried out using memory CD4+ T cells sorted from blood. Indicated subset: CD45RA-negative fraction. The rearrangement uses TRBV28 and TRBJ1-3; a weak D match, TRBD1 (5 bases). The CDR3 sequence is CASILGAGGNTIYF. The CDR3 bases are TGTGCCAGCATTCTAGGGGCCGGAGGAAACACCATATATTTT.